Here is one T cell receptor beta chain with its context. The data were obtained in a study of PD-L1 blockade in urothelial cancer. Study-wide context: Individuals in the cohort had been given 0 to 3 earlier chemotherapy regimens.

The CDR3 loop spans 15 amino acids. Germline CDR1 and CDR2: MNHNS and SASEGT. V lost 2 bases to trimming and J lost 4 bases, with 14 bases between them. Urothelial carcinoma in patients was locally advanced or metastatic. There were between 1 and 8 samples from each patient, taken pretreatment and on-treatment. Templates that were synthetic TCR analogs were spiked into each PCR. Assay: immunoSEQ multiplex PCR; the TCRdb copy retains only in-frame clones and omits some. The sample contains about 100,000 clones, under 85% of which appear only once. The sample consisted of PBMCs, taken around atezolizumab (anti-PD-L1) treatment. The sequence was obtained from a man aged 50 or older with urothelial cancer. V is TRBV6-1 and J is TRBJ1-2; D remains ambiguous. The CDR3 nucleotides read TGTGCCAGCAGTGAACATAGAGGGCCAGGCTATGGCTACACCTTC. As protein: CASSEHRGPGYGYTF.